One T cell receptor (beta chain) is described in this entry. Its antigen is unidentified. This specimen comes from a study of T-cell memory formation after mild COVID-19. The CDR3 covers 14 residues. Trimming cost V 9 bases and J 5 bases, with 17 bases left between them. Germline CDR1 and CDR2: SGDLS and YYNGEE. Regarding the study as a whole: Shrinking CD4+ clones resided mostly in CM and EM, and CD8+ ones in EMRA.

Employing constant-segment primers, 5'RACE generated TCR alpha and TCR beta cDNA libraries bearing sample barcodes and UMIs. Using its own MiXCR run on the 5' RACE reads, TCRdb lists one record per CDR3 protein. The sample lists tens of thousands of distinct CDR3 sequences; about 13% were seen once. This TCR was recovered from an adult woman who had mild COVID-19 (a few samples of this study predate the infection). Cell type and time point are not known. The specimen was PBMCs or a T cell subset sorted from them (not recorded which). The V call is TRBV9, the J call TRBJ1-4; D is possibly TRBD1 (6 bases). CDR3 amino acids: CAIYTGIPNEKLFF. The CDR3 DNA is TGTGCCATCTATACAGGGATACCGAATGAAAAACTGTTTTTT.